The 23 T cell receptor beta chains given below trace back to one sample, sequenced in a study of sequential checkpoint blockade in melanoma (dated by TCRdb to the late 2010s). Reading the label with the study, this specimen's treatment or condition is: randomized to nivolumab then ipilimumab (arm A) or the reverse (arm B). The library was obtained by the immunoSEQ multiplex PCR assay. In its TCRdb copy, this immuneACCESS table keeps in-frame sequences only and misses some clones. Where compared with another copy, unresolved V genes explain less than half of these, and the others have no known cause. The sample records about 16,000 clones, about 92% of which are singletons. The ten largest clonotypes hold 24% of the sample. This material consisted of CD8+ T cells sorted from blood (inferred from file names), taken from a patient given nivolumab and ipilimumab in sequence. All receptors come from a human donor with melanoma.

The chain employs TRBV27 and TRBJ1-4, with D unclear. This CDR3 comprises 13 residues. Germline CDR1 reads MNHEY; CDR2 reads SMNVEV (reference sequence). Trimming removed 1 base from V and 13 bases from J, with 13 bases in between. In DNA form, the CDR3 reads TGTGCCAGCAGTTTATACGGAGGTAGTATACTGTTTTTT. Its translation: CASSLYGGSILFF.

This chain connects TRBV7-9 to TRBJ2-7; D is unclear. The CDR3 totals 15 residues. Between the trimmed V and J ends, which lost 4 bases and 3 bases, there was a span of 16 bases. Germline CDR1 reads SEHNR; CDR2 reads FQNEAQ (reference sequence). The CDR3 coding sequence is TGTGCCAGCAGCTCAGATCAGACAAGAGACTACGAGCAGTACTTC. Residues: CASSSDQTRDYEQYF.

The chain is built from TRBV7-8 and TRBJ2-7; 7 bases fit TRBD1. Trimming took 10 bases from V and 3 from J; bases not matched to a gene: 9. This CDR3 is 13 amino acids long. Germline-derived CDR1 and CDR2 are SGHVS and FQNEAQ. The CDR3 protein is CAILGGSVYEQYF. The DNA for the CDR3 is TGTGCCATCCTAGGGGGCTCTGTCTACGAGCAGTACTTC.

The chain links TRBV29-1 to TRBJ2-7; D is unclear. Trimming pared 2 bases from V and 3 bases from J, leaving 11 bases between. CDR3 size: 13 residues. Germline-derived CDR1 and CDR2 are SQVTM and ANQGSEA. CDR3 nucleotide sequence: TGCAGCGTTGAACTGAAGCAGGACTACGAGCAGTACTTC. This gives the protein CSVELKQDYEQYF.

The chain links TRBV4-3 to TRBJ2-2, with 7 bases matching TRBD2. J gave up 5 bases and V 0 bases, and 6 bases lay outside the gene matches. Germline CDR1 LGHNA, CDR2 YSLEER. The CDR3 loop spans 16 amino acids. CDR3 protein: CASSQDQVGGTGELFF. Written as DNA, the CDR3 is TGCGCCAGCAGCCAAGATCAAGTGGGAGGGACCGGGGAGCTGTTTTTT.

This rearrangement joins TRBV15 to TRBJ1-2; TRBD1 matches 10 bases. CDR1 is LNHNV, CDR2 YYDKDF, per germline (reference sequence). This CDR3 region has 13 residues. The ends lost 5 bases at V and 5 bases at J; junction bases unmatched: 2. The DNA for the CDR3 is TGTGCCACCAGCCAGGACAGGGGGTATGGCTACACCTTC. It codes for CATSQDRGYGYTF.

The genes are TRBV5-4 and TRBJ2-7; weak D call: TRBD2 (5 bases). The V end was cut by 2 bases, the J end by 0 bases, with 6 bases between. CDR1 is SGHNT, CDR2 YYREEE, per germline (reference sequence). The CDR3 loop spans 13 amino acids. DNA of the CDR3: TGTGCCAGCAGCTTTGGGAGCTCCTACGAGCAGTACTTC. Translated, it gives CASSFGSSYEQYF. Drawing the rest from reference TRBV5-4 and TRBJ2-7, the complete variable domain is ETGVTQSPTHLIKTRGQQVTLRCSSQSGHNTVSWYQQALGQGPQFIFQYYREEENGRGNFPPRFSGLQFPNYSSELNVNALELDDSALYLCASSFGSSYEQYFGPGTRLTVT.

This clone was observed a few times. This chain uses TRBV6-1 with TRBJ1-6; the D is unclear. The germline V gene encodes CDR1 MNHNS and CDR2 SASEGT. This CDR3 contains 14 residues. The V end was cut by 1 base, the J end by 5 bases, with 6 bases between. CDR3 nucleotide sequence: TGTGCCAGCAGTGAAGACACCCATAATTCACCCCTCCACTTT. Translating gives CASSEDTHNSPLHF.

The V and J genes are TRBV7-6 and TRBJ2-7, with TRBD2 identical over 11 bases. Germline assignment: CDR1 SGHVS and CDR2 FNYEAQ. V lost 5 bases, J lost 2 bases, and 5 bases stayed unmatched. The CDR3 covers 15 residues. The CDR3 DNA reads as TGTGCCAGCAGCGCGGGGACTAGCGGACCCTACGAGCAGTACTTC. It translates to CASSAGTSGPYEQYF.

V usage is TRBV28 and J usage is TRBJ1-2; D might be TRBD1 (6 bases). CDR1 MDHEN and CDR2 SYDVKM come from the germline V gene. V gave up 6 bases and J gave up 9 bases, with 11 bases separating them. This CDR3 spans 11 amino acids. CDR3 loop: CASREGVSYTF. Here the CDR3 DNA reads TGTGCCAGCAGAGAGGGGGTGAGCTACACCTTC.

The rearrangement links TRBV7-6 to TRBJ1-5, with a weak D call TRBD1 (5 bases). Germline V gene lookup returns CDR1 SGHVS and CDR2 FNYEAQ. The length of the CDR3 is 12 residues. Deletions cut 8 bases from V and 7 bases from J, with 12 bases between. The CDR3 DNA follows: TGTGCCAGCGGCAGGGCGGGACAGCCCCAGCATTTT. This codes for CASGRAGQPQHF.

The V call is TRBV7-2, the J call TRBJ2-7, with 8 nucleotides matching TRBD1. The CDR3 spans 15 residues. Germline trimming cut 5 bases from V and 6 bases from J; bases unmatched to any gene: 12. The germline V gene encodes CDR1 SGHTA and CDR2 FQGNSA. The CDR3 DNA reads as TGTGCCAGCAGCACGCGCTCGGACAGGGTTCGCGAGCAGTACTTC. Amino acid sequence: CASSTRSDRVREQYF. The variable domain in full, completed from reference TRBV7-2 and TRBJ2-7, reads GAGVSQSPSNKVTEKGKDVELRCDPISGHTALYWYRQSLGQGLEFLIYFQGNSAPDKSGLPSDRFSAERTGGSVSTLTIQRTQQEDSAVYLCASSTRSDRVREQYFGPGTRLTVT.

The CDR3 DNA follows: TGTGCCAGCAGCTACTATAGGAGGTATAGCAATCAGCCCCAGCATTTT. It encodes CASSYYRRYSNQPQHF. The rearrangement links TRBV5-8 to TRBJ1-5; unclear D gene. This CDR3 has 16 amino acids. Germline V lookup: CDR1 SGHTS, CDR2 YDEGEE. Trimming left V 3 bases short and J 0 bases short, with 13 bases between.

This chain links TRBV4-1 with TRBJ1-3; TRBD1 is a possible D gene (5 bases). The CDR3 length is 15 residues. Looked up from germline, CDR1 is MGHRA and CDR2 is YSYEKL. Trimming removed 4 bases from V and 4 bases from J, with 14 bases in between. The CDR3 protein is CASSPLGALGNTIYF. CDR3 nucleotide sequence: TGCGCCAGCAGCCCCCTTGGGGCTTTGGGAAACACCATATATTTT.

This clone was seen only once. The CDR3 spells CASSQGALGGSYEQYF. DNA of the CDR3: TGCGCCAGCAGCCAAGGGGCCCTCGGGGGCTCCTACGAGCAGTACTTC. This chain joins TRBV4-3 and TRBJ2-7, with D maybe TRBD2 (6 bases). CDR1 and CDR2 from the germline V gene are LGHNA and YSLEER. Between the trimmed V and J ends, which lost 1 base and 0 bases, there was a span of 13 bases. The CDR3 runs 16 residues.

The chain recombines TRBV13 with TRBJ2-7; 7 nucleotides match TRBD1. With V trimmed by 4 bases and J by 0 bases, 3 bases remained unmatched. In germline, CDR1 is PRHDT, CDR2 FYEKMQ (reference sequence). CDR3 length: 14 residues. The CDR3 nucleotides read TGTGCCAGCAGCTCCGGACAGGCCTCCTACGAGCAGTACTTC. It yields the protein CASSSGQASYEQYF.

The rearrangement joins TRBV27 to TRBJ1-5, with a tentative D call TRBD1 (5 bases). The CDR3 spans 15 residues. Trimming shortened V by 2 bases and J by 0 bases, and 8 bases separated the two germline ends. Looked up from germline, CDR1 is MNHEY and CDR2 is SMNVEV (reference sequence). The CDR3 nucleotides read TGTGCCAGCAGTTTAGGAACAGGTAGCAATCAGCCCCAGCATTTT. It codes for CASSLGTGSNQPQHF.

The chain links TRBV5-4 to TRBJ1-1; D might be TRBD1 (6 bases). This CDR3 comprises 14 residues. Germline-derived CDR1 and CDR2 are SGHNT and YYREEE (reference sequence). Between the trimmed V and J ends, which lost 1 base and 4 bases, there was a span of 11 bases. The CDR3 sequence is CASSLQGSATEAFF. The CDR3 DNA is TGTGCCAGCAGCTTGCAGGGGTCGGCCACTGAAGCTTTCTTT.

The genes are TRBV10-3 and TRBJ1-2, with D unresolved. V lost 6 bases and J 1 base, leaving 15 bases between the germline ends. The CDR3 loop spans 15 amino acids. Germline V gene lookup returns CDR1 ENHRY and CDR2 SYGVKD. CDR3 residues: CAISVSGRFNYGYTF. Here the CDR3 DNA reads TGTGCCATCAGCGTAAGTGGGAGATTTAACTATGGCTACACCTTC.

CDR3 DNA: TGTGCCAGCAGTGGACGGGGTAATGGCTACACCTTC. This sequence encodes CASSGRGNGYTF. The chain couples TRBV27 to TRBJ1-2; D is unclear. Germline V gives CDR1 MNHEY, CDR2 SMNVEV (reference sequence). The germline V and J ends were trimmed by 5 bases and 6 bases, with 10 bases remaining between them. There are 12 residues in the CDR3.

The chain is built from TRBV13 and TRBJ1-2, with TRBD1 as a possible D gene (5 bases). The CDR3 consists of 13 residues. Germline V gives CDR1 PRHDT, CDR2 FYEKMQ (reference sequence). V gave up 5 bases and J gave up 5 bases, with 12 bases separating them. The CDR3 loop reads CASSPPGGYGYTF. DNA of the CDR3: TGTGCCAGCAGCCCCCCGGGGGGGTATGGCTACACCTTC. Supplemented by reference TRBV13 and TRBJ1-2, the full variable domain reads AAGVIQSPRHLIKEKRETATLKCYPIPRHDTVYWYQQGPGQDPQFLISFYEKMQSDKGSIPDRFSAQQFSDYHSELNMSSLELGDSALYFCASSPPGGYGYTFGSGTRLTVV.

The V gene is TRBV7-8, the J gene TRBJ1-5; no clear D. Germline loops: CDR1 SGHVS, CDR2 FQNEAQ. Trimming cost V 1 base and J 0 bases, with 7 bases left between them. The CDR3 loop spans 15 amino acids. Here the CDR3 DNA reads TGTGCCAGCAGCTTAGTGTACAGTAGCAATCAGCCCCAGCATTTT. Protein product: CASSLVYSSNQPQHF.

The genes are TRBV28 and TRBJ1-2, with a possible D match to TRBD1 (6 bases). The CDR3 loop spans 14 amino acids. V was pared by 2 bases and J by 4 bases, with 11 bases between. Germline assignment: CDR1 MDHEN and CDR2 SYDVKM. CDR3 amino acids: CASSLQGIRYGYTF. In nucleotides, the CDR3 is TGTGCCAGCAGTTTACAGGGGATCCGCTATGGCTACACCTTC.